The next 14 T cell receptor beta chains were all read from a single sample in a study of CD4 T cells in relation to SARS-CoV-2 and coronaviruses (dated by TCRdb to the early 2020s). Libraries were built with the immunoSEQ multiplex PCR assay. The clones in this table, taken by TCRdb from immuneACCESS, are in-frame only. Not every clone is retained; where verified, under half of the shortfall comes from an unresolved V gene, and the cause of the rest is unknown. In this sample the table shows 68,000 or so clones, 93% of which occur a single time. Of the sample, 0.23% falls within the top ten clones. CD4+ T cells from unexposed donors were collected before the COVID-19 pandemic (2011-2018). The material sequenced was naive CD4+ T cells from PBMCs. The cell subset or site label on this specimen signifies: naive CD4+ T cells isolated by negative enrichment. The receptors here all came from a human donor in good health.

The chain recombines TRBV3-1 (or the pseudogene TRBV3-2) with TRBJ2-7; 8 bases line up with TRBD2. Unmatched junction bases numbered 13, after V lost 5 bases and J lost 10 bases. The germline gives CDR1 LGHDT, CDR2 YNNKEL (reference sequence). CDR3 length: 14 amino acids. CDR3 amino acids: CASSSETSAFVQYF. The CDR3 nucleotides read TGTGCCAGCAGCAGCGAGACTAGCGCCTTTGTTCAGTACTTC.

In its sample, this clone was seen a few times. This chain uses TRBV2 with TRBJ1-1; tentatively, D is TRBD1 (5 bases). Trimming took 9 bases from V and 8 from J, leaving 19 bases between them. The CDR3 length is 13 residues. Germline V CDR1 and CDR2: SNHLY, FYNNEI. The CDR3 coding sequence is TGTGCCAGTACACGAGACCAGGGTGGAGAAGCTTTCTTT. This encodes CASTRDQGGEAFF.

The chain recombines TRBV24-1 with TRBJ2-1; D gene unclear. The V gene's germline CDR1 is KGHDR and CDR2 SFDVKD. The V end was cut by 1 base, the J end by 9 bases, with 3 bases between. CDR3 length equals 11 residues. This CDR3 is CATSDFSEQFF. In DNA, the CDR3 is TGTGCCACCAGTGATTTTAGTGAGCAGTTCTTC.

The chain combines TRBV7-2 with TRBJ2-3, with D possibly matching TRBD2 (6 bases). CDR1 and CDR2 from the germline V gene are SGHTA and FQGNSA. Deletions cut 4 bases from V and 0 bases from J, with 14 bases between. The CDR3 consists of 16 residues. CDR3 protein: CASSSLARGSTDTQYF. The CDR3 DNA reads as TGTGCCAGCAGCTCCCTGGCGCGGGGAAGCACAGATACGCAGTATTTT.

The CDR3 DNA sequence: TGTGCCAGCAGCACTGGTGGACAGGGGTTCAGTGAAAAACTGTTTTTT. It codes for CASSTGGQGFSEKLFF. The gene calls are TRBV5-5 and TRBJ1-4; 9 bases line up with TRBD1. Germline V gives CDR1 SGHKS, CDR2 YYEKEE (reference sequence). V dropped 4 bases and J dropped 7; count of bases not matched to a gene: 11. The CDR3 has 16 residues.

The rearrangement links TRBV3-1 (or the pseudogene TRBV3-2) to TRBJ2-7, with D tentatively TRBD2 (5 bases). CDR3 length equals 11 residues. V dropped 3 bases and J dropped 6 bases, with 6 bases sitting between them. Germline CDR1 and CDR2: LGHDT and YNNKEL (reference sequence). The CDR3 nucleotides are TGTGCCAGCAGCCACGGGGTCGAGCAGTACTTC. It specifies CASSHGVEQYF.

The V and J genes are TRBV28 and TRBJ2-2, with D possibly TRBD2 on 6 matching bases. Germline loops: CDR1 MDHEN, CDR2 SYDVKM. The CDR3 length is 14 residues. Between the trimmed V and J ends, which lost 6 bases and 8 bases, there was a span of 16 bases. In DNA, the CDR3 is TGTGCCAGCAGACCGCCCGGGAGTAATGGGGAGCTGTTTTTT. It codes for CASRPPGSNGELFF.

The CDR3 DNA reads TGTGCCAGCAGTTCCAATGAAGGCTACACCTTC. As protein: CASSSNEGYTF. V and J are TRBV6-2 or TRBV6-3 and TRBJ1-2, with no clear D. Germline CDR1 MNHEY, CDR2 SVGEGT. V was cut by 4 bases and J by 8 bases, with 8 bases left in between. This CDR3 region has 11 residues.

This clone turned up a few times. This rearrangement joins TRBV5-5 to TRBJ2-1, with D uncertain. With 0 bases removed from V and 5 bases from J, the gap between germline ends came to 6 bases. The CDR3 covers 13 residues. CDR1 and CDR2 (germline): SGHKS, YYEKEE (reference sequence). CDR3 protein: CASSLAAHNEQFF. CDR3 nucleotides: TGTGCCAGCAGCTTGGCGGCCCACAATGAGCAGTTCTTC.

The rearrangement uses TRBV28 and TRBJ2-3, with D possibly being TRBD2 (5 bases). The V and J ends lost 3 bases and 4 bases respectively, with 14 bases between them. Germline-derived CDR1 and CDR2 are MDHEN and SYDVKM. The length of the CDR3 is 15 residues. The CDR3 DNA reads TGTGCCAGCAGTTTTCTCCCGGTGGAGGCAGATACGCAGTATTTT. It specifies CASSFLPVEADTQYF.

This rearrangement joins TRBV28 to TRBJ2-6; D remains ambiguous. This CDR3 region has 13 residues. Germline CDR1 and CDR2: MDHEN and SYDVKM. This chain's CDR3 is CAMSGSGANVLTF. The CDR3 bases are TGTGCTATGTCCGGATCTGGGGCCAACGTCCTGACTTTC.

The CDR3: CASSPPARDGYTF. DNA of the CDR3: TGCGCCAGCAGCCCGCCCGCCAGGGACGGCTACACCTTC. V usage is TRBV5-1 and J usage is TRBJ1-2, with D possibly TRBD1 on 5 matching bases. CDR3 length: 13 amino acids. V was trimmed by 4 bases and J by 8 bases, leaving 15 bases between them. Germline loops: CDR1 SGHRS, CDR2 YFSETQ.

This clone was counted a few times. The chain combines TRBV2 with TRBJ2-2; no clear D. CDR1 and CDR2 from the germline V gene are SNHLY and FYNNEI. V lost 3 bases and J lost 3, with 11 bases in between. The CDR3 has 15 residues. The CDR3 spells CASSDRMGDTGELFF. Here the CDR3 DNA reads TGTGCCAGCAGTGATAGAATGGGTGACACCGGGGAGCTGTTTTTT.

The chain combines TRBV29-1 with TRBJ1-2; D possibly corresponds to TRBD1 (5 bases). Trimming cost V 4 bases and J 1 base, with 13 bases left between them. Germline loops: CDR1 SQVTM, CDR2 ANQGSEA. The CDR3 consists of 14 residues. CDR3 protein: CSVVGAPFNYGYTF. CDR3 DNA: TGCAGCGTTGTTGGGGCGCCCTTTAACTATGGCTACACCTTC.